This is a list of T cell receptor beta chains from one sample in a study of T cell repertoires in aging, cancer and after chemotherapy. MiXCR, run by TCRdb on the multiplex PCR reads, gives a single entry per CDR3 protein. The sample has around 1,000 distinct CDR3 sequences, approximately 30% seen once. The specimen was blood. These receptors were taken from a human donor with a solid tumor. Both conserved end residues are part of each CDR3. D genes are given only for firm matches. The listing skips clone size in some rows; elsewhere it reads once, few, many or a size class.

D	V	J	length	size	CDR3	DNA
NA	TRBV9	TRBJ2-3	15	medium-sized	CASSADGKYTDTQYF	TGTGCCAGCAGCGCCGACGGAAAATACACAGATACGCAGTATTTT
NA	TRBV7-6	TRBJ1-1	14	large	CASSRRGPDTEAFF	TGTGCCAGCAGCCGTCGGGGGCCTGACACTGAAGCTTTCTTT
NA	TRBV6-4	TRBJ2-7	15	few	CASNPDRYSSYEQYF	TGTGCCAGCAATCCTGACAGATACTCCTCCTACGAGCAGTACTTC
NA	TRBV20-1	TRBJ1-1	13	medium-sized	CSASWDLDTEAFF	TGCAGTGCGTCTTGGGACTTAGACACTGAAGCTTTCTTT
TRBD1	TRBV5-5	TRBJ2-1	15	large	CASSPRQGKNNEQFF	TGTGCCAGCAGCCCTCGACAGGGGAAAAACAATGAGCAGTTCTTC
NA	TRBV7-2	TRBJ1-5	13	few	CASSLGANQPQHF	TGTGCCAGCAGCTTAGGAGCGAATCAGCCCCAGCATTTT
NA	TRBV11-3	TRBJ1-2	17	NA	CASSPSSSYRLLYGYTF	TGTGCCAGCAGCCCTTCATCTTCGTATCGCCTGCTCTATGGCTACACCTTC
NA	TRBV5-1	TRBJ2-1	14	NA	CASTLGSSYNEQFF	TGCGCCAGCACCCTTGGTAGCTCCTACAATGAGCAGTTCTTC
NA	TRBV2	TRBJ2-7	16	few	CASSELLGDGPYEQYF	TGTGCCAGCAGTGAACTGTTGGGGGACGGACCCTACGAGCAGTACTTC
NA	TRBV7-6	TRBJ2-1	18	large	CASSLTFEVGSSYNEQFF	TGTGCCAGCAGCTTAACGTTCGAGGTCGGAAGCTCCTACAATGAGCAGTTCTTC
NA	TRBV9	TRBJ2-1	16	NA	CASSVGTPSSYNEQFF	TGTGCCAGCAGCGTAGGGACACCGAGCTCCTACAATGAGCAGTTCTTC
NA	TRBV7-9	TRBJ2-1	12	large	CASSLNGDEQFF	TGTGCCAGCAGCTTAAATGGCGATGAGCAGTTCTTC
TRBD2	TRBV27	TRBJ2-7	18	once	CASSPLPVLAGGSYEQYF	TGTGCCAGCAGTCCCCTCCCCGTCTTAGCGGGAGGCTCCTACGAGCAGTACTTC
TRBD1	TRBV30	TRBJ1-5	13	NA	CAWSVSGGQPQHF	TGTGCCTGGAGTGTATCAGGGGGTCAGCCCCAGCATTTT
TRBD2	TRBV19	TRBJ2-1	14	large	CASIQLAGGDEQFF	TGTGCCAGTATCCAACTAGCGGGAGGGGATGAGCAGTTCTTC
TRBD2	TRBV5-1	TRBJ2-3	15	NA	CASSLVQRETDTQYF	TGCGCCAGCAGCTTGGTTCAGCGGGAGACAGATACGCAGTATTTT
TRBD2	TRBV6-6	TRBJ2-7	12	large	CASVLAGGEQYF	TGTGCCAGCGTTCTGGCGGGAGGCGAGCAGTACTTC
TRBD1	TRBV24-1	TRBJ2-7	14	medium-sized	CATSEGTASYEQYF	TGTGCCACCAGTGAAGGGACAGCTTCCTACGAGCAGTACTTC
NA	TRBV6-5	TRBJ1-6	13	few	CASSYRGESPLHF	TGTGCCAGCAGTTACCGGGGAGAATCACCCCTCCACTTT
TRBD1	TRBV6-5	TRBJ2-3	18	large	CASSFFKDGTGFTDTQYF	TGTGCCAGCAGTTTCTTTAAAGACGGGACAGGGTTCACAGATACGCAGTATTTT